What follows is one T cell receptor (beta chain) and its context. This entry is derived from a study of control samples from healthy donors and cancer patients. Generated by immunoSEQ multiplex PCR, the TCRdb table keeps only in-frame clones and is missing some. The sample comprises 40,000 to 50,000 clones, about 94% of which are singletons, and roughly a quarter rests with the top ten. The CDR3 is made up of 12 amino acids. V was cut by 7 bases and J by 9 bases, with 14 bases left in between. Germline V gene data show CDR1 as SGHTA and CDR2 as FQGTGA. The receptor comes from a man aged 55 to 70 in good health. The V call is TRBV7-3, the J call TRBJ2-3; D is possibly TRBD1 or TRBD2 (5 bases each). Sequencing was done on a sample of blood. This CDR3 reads CASNPGTPTQYF. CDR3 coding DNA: TGTGCCAGCAACCCCGGGACCCCAACGCAGTATTTT.